Given below is one TCR beta chain in context. The antigen is unknown. V dropped 6 bases and J dropped 0; count of bases not matched to a gene: 5. The CDR3 is made up of 15 amino acids. CDR1 and CDR2 (germline): MNHEY, SVGAGI. Sequenced by immunoSEQ multiplex PCR; TCRdb stores in-frame clones only, minus some. Among more than 100,000 clones listed, about 91% were seen once. The sample is drawn from a study of T cell responses to AZD1222 COVID-19 vaccine. Findings and caveats of the study: A reported finding is that nearly half of spike-specific TCRs target unmutated variant regions. There were mostly white British donors and more females than males, and clonal diversity was possibly underestimated. Among AZD1222 vaccinees, only six or seven were seropositive at baseline.

V is TRBV6-5 and J is TRBJ1-3; TRBD1 matches at 7 bases. The specimen was peripheral blood, collected on day 0 of AZD1222 vaccination. The TCR was taken from an adult in good health. In DNA form, the CDR3 reads TGTGCCAGCAGCCCGGGACAGCACTCTGGAAACACCATATATTTT. It encodes CASSPGQHSGNTIYF.